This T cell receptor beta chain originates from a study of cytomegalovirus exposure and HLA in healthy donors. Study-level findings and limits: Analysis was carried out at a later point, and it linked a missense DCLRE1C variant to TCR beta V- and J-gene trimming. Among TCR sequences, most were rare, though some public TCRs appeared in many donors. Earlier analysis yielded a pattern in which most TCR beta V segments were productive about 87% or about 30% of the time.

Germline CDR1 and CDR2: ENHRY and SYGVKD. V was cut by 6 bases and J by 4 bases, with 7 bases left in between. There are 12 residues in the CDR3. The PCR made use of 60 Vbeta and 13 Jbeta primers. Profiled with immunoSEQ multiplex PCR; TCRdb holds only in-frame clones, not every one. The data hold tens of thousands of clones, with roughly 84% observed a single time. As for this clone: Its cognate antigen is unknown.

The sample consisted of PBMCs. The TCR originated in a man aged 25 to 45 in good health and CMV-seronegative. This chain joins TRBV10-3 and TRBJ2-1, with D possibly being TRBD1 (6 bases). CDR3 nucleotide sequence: TGTGCCATCAGGGACAGTTACAATGAGCAGTTCTTC. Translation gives CAIRDSYNEQFF.